This T cell receptor (beta chain) was sequenced during a study of PD-L1 blockade in urothelial cancer. The wider study: The patients first took atezolizumab around 2014, receiving 1,200 mg intravenously every 3 weeks.

The CDR3 is 15 amino acids. Germline V gene sequence: CDR1 KGHSH, CDR2 LQKENI. The ends were cut back, 2 bases at V and 3 bases at J, with 10 bases in the middle. As for time point: pretreatment peripheral blood. A total of 1 to 8 samples per patient were collected pretreatment and on-treatment. Sequencing was performed with immunoSEQ multiplex PCR; in TCRdb, only in-frame clones are kept and a portion is missing. The data hold tens of thousands of clones, with more than 80% observed a single time. This specimen consisted of PBMCs, obtained around atezolizumab (anti-PD-L1) treatment. The chain recombines TRBV18 with TRBJ2-2, with a tentative D call TRBD2 (5 bases). The receptor comes from a man aged 70 or older with urothelial cancer. In nucleotides, the CDR3 is TGTGCCAGCTCACCATTGGACTCCTACACCGGGGAGCTGTTTTTT. Protein sequence: CASSPLDSYTGELFF.